Listed below are T cell receptor beta chains from one sample, sequenced in a study of siplizumab effects on memory and regulatory T cells. Sequencing used immunoSEQ multiplex PCR; TCRdb keeps in-frame clones, though not all of them. Of 99,000 or so clones listed, roughly 93% are singletons. The sample comprised Tregs sorted from blood. These receptors were obtained from a human donor in good health. The CDR3 runs from the conserved cysteine through the conserved F or W. A D gene is named only where the DNA matches it firmly. Size values are once, few and many counts, or a class for expanded clones, and some rows have none.

clone size: once
D gene: NA
J gene: TRBJ1-4
V gene: TRBV7-7
CDR3 DNA: TGTGCTAGCAGCGAGTGGTCTACTAATGAAAAACTGTTTTTT
CDR3 protein: CASSEWSTNEKLFF

clone size: NA
D gene: TRBD1
J gene: TRBJ2-7
V gene: TRBV6-6
CDR3 DNA: TGTGCCAGCAGTTTAGGGCAAGGGACAGGGCCCTACGAGCAGTACTTC
CDR3 protein: CASSLGQGTGPYEQYF

clone size: NA
D gene: NA
J gene: TRBJ2-2
V gene: TRBV5-8
CDR3 DNA: TGTGCCAGTAGCATTCGTCCGGACACCGGGGAGCTGTTTTTT
CDR3 protein: CASSIRPDTGELFF

clone size: few
D gene: NA
J gene: TRBJ1-5
V gene: TRBV10-2
CDR3 DNA: TGCGCCAGCAGTGACCGGAGGCTTAGCAATCAGCCCCAGCATTTT
CDR3 protein: CASSDRRLSNQPQHF

clone size: NA
D gene: TRBD2
J gene: TRBJ2-3
V gene: TRBV9
CDR3 DNA: TGTGCCAGCAGCTGGGGACTAGCGGGGGGGCATACAGATACGCAGTATTTT
CDR3 protein: CASSWGLAGGHTDTQYF

clone size: NA
D gene: NA
J gene: TRBJ1-2
V gene: TRBV30
CDR3 DNA: TGTGCCGGTGGACTGGCGAACTATGGCTACACCTTC
CDR3 protein: CAGGLANYGYTF

clone size: NA
D gene: NA
J gene: TRBJ1-2
V gene: TRBV4-1
CDR3 DNA: TGCGCCAGCAGCCAAGTTGCCGAAAGGGTGAATTACTATGGCTACACCTTC
CDR3 protein: CASSQVAERVNYYGYTF

clone size: NA
D gene: NA
J gene: TRBJ2-7
V gene: TRBV5-6
CDR3 DNA: TGTGCCAGCAGCTTGGGACTAGTCGGCGAGCAGTACTTC
CDR3 protein: CASSLGLVGEQYF

clone size: NA
D gene: NA
J gene: TRBJ2-7
V gene: TRBV11-2
CDR3 DNA: TGTGCCAGCAGCGTTTATAGCGGAACCTACGAGCAGTACTTC
CDR3 protein: CASSVYSGTYEQYF

clone size: once
D gene: NA
J gene: TRBJ2-7
V gene: TRBV21-1
CDR3 DNA: TGTGCCAGCAGCAGGACTGGACGCTCCTACGAGCAGTACTTC
CDR3 protein: CASSRTGRSYEQYF

clone size: once
D gene: NA
J gene: TRBJ2-4
V gene: TRBV7-2
CDR3 DNA: TGTGCCAGCAGCTTGGACCCCGGGAACATTCAGTACTTC
CDR3 protein: CASSLDPGNIQYF

clone size: NA
D gene: NA
J gene: TRBJ1-4
V gene: TRBV5-6
CDR3 DNA: TGTGCCAGCAGCTTGGGGCCAGCAACTAATGAAAAACTGTTTTTT
CDR3 protein: CASSLGPATNEKLFF

clone size: NA
D gene: TRBD2
J gene: TRBJ2-4
V gene: TRBV2
CDR3 DNA: TGTGCCAGCATTGTCGGGAGGGCCACCAAAAACATTCAGTACTTC
CDR3 protein: CASIVGRATKNIQYF

clone size: NA
D gene: NA
J gene: TRBJ2-4
V gene: TRBV9
CDR3 DNA: TGTGCCAGCAGCGTAGCGGAGCGGACGAGGGGCCAAAACATTCAGTACTTC
CDR3 protein: CASSVAERTRGQNIQYF

clone size: NA
D gene: NA
J gene: TRBJ2-4
V gene: TRBV7-2
CDR3 DNA: TGTGCCAGCAGCCTTCGGGGACATAAAAACATTCAGTACTTC
CDR3 protein: CASSLRGHKNIQYF

clone size: NA
D gene: NA
J gene: TRBJ2-2
V gene: TRBV7-2
CDR3 DNA: TGTGCCAGCAGCTCGTTAGTGAACACCGGGGAGCTGTTTTTT
CDR3 protein: CASSSLVNTGELFF

clone size: NA
D gene: NA
J gene: TRBJ1-1
V gene: TRBV7-3
CDR3 DNA: TGTGCCAGCAGCTTAACGGGGGTCCGGATGAACACTGAAGCTTTCTTT
CDR3 protein: CASSLTGVRMNTEAFF

clone size: NA
D gene: NA
J gene: TRBJ1-1
V gene: TRBV19
CDR3 DNA: TGTGCCAGTAGTACGACAGCTAACACTGAAGCTTTCTTT
CDR3 protein: CASSTTANTEAFF

clone size: NA
D gene: NA
J gene: TRBJ2-7
V gene: TRBV12-5
CDR3 DNA: TGTGCTAGTGGTTTGAATTCAGGAGTCAGGGGGGGAGCCTACGAGCAGTACTTC
CDR3 protein: CASGLNSGVRGGAYEQYF

clone size: NA
D gene: NA
J gene: TRBJ1-1
V gene: TRBV19
CDR3 DNA: TGTGCCAGTAGTACTGGACGGGCGAACACTGAAGCTTTCTTT
CDR3 protein: CASSTGRANTEAFF

clone size: once
D gene: TRBD1
J gene: TRBJ1-4
V gene: TRBV12-5
CDR3 DNA: TGTGCTAGTGGTTTGGAGAGGGGGCGGAATGAAAAACTGTTTTTT
CDR3 protein: CASGLERGRNEKLFF

clone size: NA
D gene: NA
J gene: TRBJ1-1
V gene: TRBV6-5
CDR3 DNA: TGTGCCAGCAGCCCCGTTCAAAACACTGAAGCTTTCTTT
CDR3 protein: CASSPVQNTEAFF

clone size: NA
D gene: NA
J gene: TRBJ1-2
V gene: TRBV6-1
CDR3 DNA: TGTGCCAGCAGCGTTGAAGTGATGCCCCGCCATGGCTACACCTTC
CDR3 protein: CASSVEVMPRHGYTF

clone size: NA
D gene: NA
J gene: TRBJ2-7
V gene: TRBV4-1
CDR3 DNA: TGCGCCAGACCCGCAACGAGGGGATACGAGCAGTACTTC
CDR3 protein: CARPATRGYEQYF

clone size: NA
D gene: TRBD1
J gene: TRBJ1-1
V gene: TRBV19
CDR3 DNA: TGTGCCAGTAGTACGACAGGGGTGACTGAAGCTTTCTTT
CDR3 protein: CASSTTGVTEAFF

clone size: NA
D gene: NA
J gene: TRBJ1-1
V gene: TRBV7-8
CDR3 DNA: TGTGCCAGCAGCTCAACCATAGGGGCTCAGGGGTCCCCGAGGATCGGTGAAGCTTTCTTT
CDR3 protein: CASSSTIGAQGSPRIGEAFF